This TCR beta chain was observed in a study of CD8 T cells in Susac syndrome. A quantity of about 0.5 to 1 ug RNA underwent reverse transcription using random hexamers. TCRdb passed the immunoSEQ multiplex PCR reads through MiXCR, listing each CDR3 protein once. The table has about 290,000 distinct CDR3 sequences, about 89% seen once. This TCR came from a human donor with multiple sclerosis. The sample was CD8+ T cells from PBMCs.

CDR3 in amino acids: CASSLLPAPSTGELFF. The DNA for the CDR3 is TGTGCCAGCAGCTTATTGCCAGCCCCGTCCACCGGGGAGCTGTTTTTT. V usage is TRBV7-2 and J usage is TRBJ2-2; D gene uncertain. CDR1 and CDR2 from the germline V gene are SGHTA and FQGNSA. V was pared by 2 bases and J by 4 bases, with 14 bases between. The length of the CDR3 is 16 residues.